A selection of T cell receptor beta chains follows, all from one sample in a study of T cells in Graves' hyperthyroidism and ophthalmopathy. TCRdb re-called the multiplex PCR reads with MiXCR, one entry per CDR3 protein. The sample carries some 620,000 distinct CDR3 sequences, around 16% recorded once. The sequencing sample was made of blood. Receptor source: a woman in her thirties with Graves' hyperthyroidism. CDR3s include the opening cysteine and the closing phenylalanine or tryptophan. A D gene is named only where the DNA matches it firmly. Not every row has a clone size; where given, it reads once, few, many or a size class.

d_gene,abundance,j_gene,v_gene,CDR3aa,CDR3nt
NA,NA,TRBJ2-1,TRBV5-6,CASSLTITLSYNEQFF,TGTGCCAGCAGCTTAACCATAACTCTTTCCTACAATGAGCAGTTCTTC
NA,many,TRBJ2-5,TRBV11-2,CASSFLQGSGKETQYF,TGTGCCAGCAGCTTCCTACAAGGTTCAGGGAAGGAGACCCAGTACTTC
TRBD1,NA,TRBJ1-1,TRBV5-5,CASSLVGQGGVNTEAFF,TGTGCCAGCAGCTTGGTGGGACAGGGTGGTGTGAACACTGAAGCTTTCTTT
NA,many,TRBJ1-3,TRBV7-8,CASSPPGNSGNTIYF,TGTGCCAGCAGCCCCCCCGGAAACTCTGGAAACACCATATATTTT
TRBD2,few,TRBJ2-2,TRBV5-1,CASSLRSGASNTGELFF,TGCGCCAGCAGCTTGAGGAGCGGGGCCTCGAACACCGGGGAGCTGTTTTTT
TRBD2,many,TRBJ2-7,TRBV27,CASSFSTSGISEQYF,TGTGCCAGCAGCTTTTCGACTAGCGGGATAAGCGAGCAGTACTTC
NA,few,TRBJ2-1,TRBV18,CASSQGVDNEQFF,TGTGCCAGCTCTCAGGGTGTTGACAATGAGCAGTTCTTC
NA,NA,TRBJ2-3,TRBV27,CASSSYGAGGRDTQYF,TGTGCCAGCAGTTCCTATGGGGCCGGGGGCAGGGATACGCAGTATTTT
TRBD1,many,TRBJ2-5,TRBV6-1,CASSRDRVRGETQYF,TGTGCCAGCAGTCGAGACAGGGTTCGGGGCGAGACCCAGTACTTC
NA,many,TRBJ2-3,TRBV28,CASSLVRVTQYF,TGTGCCAGCAGTTTGGTCAGAGTTACGCAGTATTTT
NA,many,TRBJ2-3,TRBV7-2,CASSFSPSWGGHETQYF,TGTGCCAGCAGCTTCTCCCCGTCTTGGGGGGGCCATGAGACGCAGTATTTT
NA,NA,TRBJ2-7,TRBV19,CASSIGIGIHEQYF,TGTGCCAGTAGTATAGGCATAGGGATCCACGAGCAGTACTTC
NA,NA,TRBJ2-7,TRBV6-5,CASSYRDGAYEQYF,TGTGCCAGCAGTTACCGGGACGGGGCCTACGAGCAGTACTTC
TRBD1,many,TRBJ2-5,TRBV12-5,CASANEWDRAETQYF,TGTGCTAGTGCTAACGAGTGGGACAGGGCAGAGACCCAGTACTTC
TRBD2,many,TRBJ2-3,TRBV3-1,CASSQASGRADTQYF,TGTGCCAGCAGCCAAGCTAGCGGGAGGGCAGATACGCAGTATTTT
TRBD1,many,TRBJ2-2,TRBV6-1,CASSVTGEVPGELFF,TGTGCCAGCAGTGTGACAGGGGAGGTCCCCGGGGAGCTGTTTTTT
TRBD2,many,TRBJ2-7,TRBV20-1,CSASSVLAEPSSYEQYF,TGCAGTGCTAGCTCGGTTCTAGCGGAGCCCTCTTCCTACGAGCAGTACTTC
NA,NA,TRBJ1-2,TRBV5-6,CASSPPGADGYTF,TGTGCCAGCAGTCCTCCGGGGGCCGATGGCTACACCTTC